Reported below is one T cell receptor beta chain. Its antigen is as yet unknown. This entry is derived from a study of T-cell memory formation after mild COVID-19. The CDR3 consists of 17 residues. Germline V CDR1 and CDR2: SGDLS, YYNGEE. Unmatched junction bases numbered 8, after V lost 3 bases and J lost 0 bases. Barcoded TCR alpha and TCR beta cDNA libraries with UMIs came from 5'RACE using constant-segment primers. TCRdb reprocessed the 5' RACE reads via MiXCR and lists one record per CDR3 protein. The sample has some 350,000 distinct CDR3 sequences, 10% to 15% seen once. Study observations and caveats: The study detected some responding clones in pre-infection memory, suggesting cross-reactive memory joined. Nothing confirmed that second-wave clones peaking on day 37 were specific for SARS-CoV-2.

The V call is TRBV9, the J call TRBJ2-2; TRBD1 aligns across 7 bases. The sequence derives from a man younger than 30 who had mild COVID-19 (a few samples of this study predate the infection). Cell type and time point are not known. The sample taken for sequencing was PBMCs or a T cell subset sorted from them (not recorded which). CDR3 nucleotides: TGTGCCAGCAGCGCCTCTCGAGGGGGCGCGAACACCGGGGAGCTGTTTTTT. As protein: CASSASRGGANTGELFF.